The rows below give T cell receptor beta chains drawn from one sample of a study of early T cells in non-severe SARS-CoV-2 infection. MiXCR was run by TCRdb on the 5' RACE reads, yielding one entry per CDR3 protein. This table holds over 90,000 distinct CDR3 sequences, about an eighth found once. Sample: whole blood. The receptors were gathered from an adult who was a healthcare worker with PCR-confirmed SARS-CoV-2 infection or an uninfected control (not recorded which). CDR3s include the opening cysteine and the closing phenylalanine or tryptophan. The D gene is left open where the match is weak. Clone size is shown for a subset of rows, as once, few, many or a class of expanded clone.

j_gene: TRBJ2-5
abundance: few
v_gene: TRBV12-3/TRBV12-4
d_gene: .
CDR3nt: TGTGCCAGCAGTTTCGCGTCTCCACTGTACCAAGAGACCCAGTACTTC
CDR3aa: CASSFASPLYQETQYF

j_gene: TRBJ2-1
abundance: many
v_gene: TRBV20-1
d_gene: TRBD2
CDR3nt: TGCAGTGCTAGATCCCCCGCGGGAGAGGCCTACAATGAGCAGTTCTTC
CDR3aa: CSARSPAGEAYNEQFF

j_gene: TRBJ2-7
abundance: .
v_gene: TRBV2
d_gene: .
CDR3nt: TGTGCCAGCAGTCAGGGGACATTCTACGAGCAGTACTTC
CDR3aa: CASSQGTFYEQYF

j_gene: TRBJ1-4
abundance: many
v_gene: TRBV3-1
d_gene: TRBD1
CDR3nt: TGTGCCAGCGCCAGACAGGGGGCAAAGGAAAAACTGTTTTTT
CDR3aa: CASARQGAKEKLFF

j_gene: TRBJ1-5
abundance: .
v_gene: TRBV20-1
d_gene: .
CDR3nt: TGCAGTGCGACACGAACTGGGACGGAGCCCCAGCATTTT
CDR3aa: CSATRTGTEPQHF

j_gene: TRBJ2-3
abundance: many
v_gene: TRBV4-1
d_gene: .
CDR3nt: TGCGCCAGCAGCCACCTCGCCAGGGTAGATACGCAGTATTTT
CDR3aa: CASSHLARVDTQYF

j_gene: TRBJ2-3
abundance: many
v_gene: TRBV28
d_gene: .
CDR3nt: TGTGCCAGCAGCCTAGGAGGGGGCACAGATACGCAGTATTTT
CDR3aa: CASSLGGGTDTQYF

j_gene: TRBJ2-7
abundance: many
v_gene: TRBV6-1
d_gene: TRBD1
CDR3nt: TGTGCCAGCAACCTTAGCCCAGGGGGCCGGGAGCAGTACTTC
CDR3aa: CASNLSPGGREQYF

j_gene: TRBJ1-4
abundance: few
v_gene: TRBV5-1
d_gene: .
CDR3nt: TGCGCCAGCAGCTTGGTAGGGCAGACAACTAATGAAAAACTGTTTTTT
CDR3aa: CASSLVGQTTNEKLFF

j_gene: TRBJ1-2
abundance: .
v_gene: TRBV18
d_gene: TRBD1
CDR3nt: TGTGCCAGCTCACGGATGGACAGGATGGTATATGGCTACACCTTC
CDR3aa: CASSRMDRMVYGYTF

j_gene: TRBJ2-5
abundance: few
v_gene: TRBV10-3
d_gene: .
CDR3nt: TGTGCCATCAGTGACTCTCCGACCCTTGAGACCCAGTACTTC
CDR3aa: CAISDSPTLETQYF

j_gene: TRBJ2-1
abundance: few
v_gene: TRBV19
d_gene: TRBD2
CDR3nt: TGTGCCAGTACCCGGGCTAGCGGGTTATCCTACAATGAGCAGTTCTTC
CDR3aa: CASTRASGLSYNEQFF

j_gene: TRBJ2-7
abundance: many
v_gene: TRBV9
d_gene: .
CDR3nt: TGTGCCAGCAGCCCTCGACAGTGGACCACCTCCGAGCAGTACTTC
CDR3aa: CASSPRQWTTSEQYF

j_gene: TRBJ2-3
abundance: .
v_gene: TRBV9
d_gene: .
CDR3nt: TGTGCCAGCAGCCTCGGACTGCCCACAGATACGCAGTATTTT
CDR3aa: CASSLGLPTDTQYF

j_gene: TRBJ2-1
abundance: many
v_gene: TRBV6-2/TRBV6-3
d_gene: .
CDR3nt: TGTGCCAGCAGTTCCCGTAGGGACTACAATGAGCAGTTCTTC
CDR3aa: CASSSRRDYNEQFF

j_gene: TRBJ1-2
abundance: few
v_gene: TRBV24-1
d_gene: .
CDR3nt: TGTGCCACCAGTGATTTGGGCAGGCCCTATGGCTACACCTTC
CDR3aa: CATSDLGRPYGYTF

j_gene: TRBJ1-2
abundance: many
v_gene: TRBV28
d_gene: TRBD1
CDR3nt: TGTGCCAGCAGTCCACGTGGACAGGGCTATGGCTACACCTTC
CDR3aa: CASSPRGQGYGYTF

j_gene: TRBJ2-1
abundance: .
v_gene: TRBV11-2
d_gene: TRBD1
CDR3nt: TGTGCCAGCAGCTTAAGGGGACAGGCCTTTGATGAGCAGTTCTTC
CDR3aa: CASSLRGQAFDEQFF

j_gene: TRBJ1-2
abundance: many
v_gene: TRBV20-1
d_gene: .
CDR3nt: TGCAGTGCTAGTCCTTATTACCTTGACTACACCGGGACTTCTATCTATGGCTACACCTTC
CDR3aa: CSASPYYLDYTGTSIYGYTF

j_gene: TRBJ1-6
abundance: few
v_gene: TRBV5-5
d_gene: .
CDR3nt: TGTGCCAGCAGCTTGCGGGCTGCGACTAATTCACCCCTCCACTTT
CDR3aa: CASSLRAATNSPLHF

j_gene: TRBJ2-7
abundance: .
v_gene: TRBV28
d_gene: TRBD2
CDR3nt: TGTGCCAGCAGTTTGGGTACTAGCGGGAGCGGGACCTACGAGCAGTACTTC
CDR3aa: CASSLGTSGSGTYEQYF

j_gene: TRBJ1-5
abundance: few
v_gene: TRBV20-1
d_gene: TRBD1
CDR3nt: TGCAGTGCTAGAGTTGGGGACAGAAATCAGCCCCAGCATTTT
CDR3aa: CSARVGDRNQPQHF

j_gene: TRBJ2-1
abundance: many
v_gene: TRBV29-1
d_gene: TRBD2
CDR3nt: TGCAGCGTTAAAGCGGGAGGTGGTCGCAATGAGCAGTTCTTC
CDR3aa: CSVKAGGGRNEQFF

j_gene: TRBJ1-1
abundance: .
v_gene: TRBV7-2
d_gene: TRBD1
CDR3nt: TGTGCCAGCAGCCTACGGACAGGGAGGGCGAACACTGAAGCTTTCTTT
CDR3aa: CASSLRTGRANTEAFF

j_gene: TRBJ1-1
abundance: many
v_gene: TRBV5-1
d_gene: .
CDR3nt: TGCGCCAGCAGCTTCGATGGACTGAACACTGAAGCTTTCTTT
CDR3aa: CASSFDGLNTEAFF